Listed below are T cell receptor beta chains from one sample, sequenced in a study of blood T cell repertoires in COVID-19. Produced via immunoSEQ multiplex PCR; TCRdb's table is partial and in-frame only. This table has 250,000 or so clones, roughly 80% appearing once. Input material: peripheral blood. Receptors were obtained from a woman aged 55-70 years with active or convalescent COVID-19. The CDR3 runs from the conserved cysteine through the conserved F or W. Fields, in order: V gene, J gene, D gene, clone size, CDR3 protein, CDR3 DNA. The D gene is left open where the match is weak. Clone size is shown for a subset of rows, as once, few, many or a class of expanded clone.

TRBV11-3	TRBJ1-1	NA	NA	CASSTPNRRAFF	TGTGCCAGCAGCACCCCGAATCGGCGGGCTTTCTTT
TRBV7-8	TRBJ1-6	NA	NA	CASSLSGGREASPLHF	TGTGCCAGCAGCTTATCGGGCGGCAGGGAGGCTTCACCCCTCCACTTT
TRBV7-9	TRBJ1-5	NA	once	CASSFSKGIWPQHF	TGTGCCAGCAGCTTTTCCAAGGGGATATGGCCCCAGCATTTT
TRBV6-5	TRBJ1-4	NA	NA	CAGGDEKLFF	TGTGCCGGAGGAGATGAAAAACTGTTTTTT
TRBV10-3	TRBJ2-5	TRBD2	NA	CAISPGLAETQYF	TGTGCCATCAGTCCGGGACTAGCGGAGACCCAGTACTTC
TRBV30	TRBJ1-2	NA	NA	CAWSGGLRRRWGYTF	TGTGCCTGGAGCGGGGGTCTCCGTCGCCGTTGGGGCTACACCTTC
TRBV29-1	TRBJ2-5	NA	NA	CSVEEETARTQYF	TGCAGCGTTGAAGAAGAAACAGCCAGGACCCAGTACTTC
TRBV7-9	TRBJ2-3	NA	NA	CASSLRTAQTGNTQYF	TGTGCCAGCAGCTTAAGGACTGCCCAGACGGGAAATACGCAGTATTTT
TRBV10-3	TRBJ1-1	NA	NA	CAISERGTEAFF	TGTGCCATCAGTGAGAGGGGGACTGAAGCTTTCTTT
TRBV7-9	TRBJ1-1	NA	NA	CASSTREWNTEAFF	TGTGCCAGCAGCACCCGGGAGTGGAACACTGAAGCTTTCTTT
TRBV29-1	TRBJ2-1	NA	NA	CSVPAFRQAFGNEQFF	TGCAGCGTCCCCGCCTTTCGACAGGCCTTCGGGAATGAGCAGTTCTTC
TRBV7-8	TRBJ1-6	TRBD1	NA	CASSSRDSNSPLHF	TGTGCCAGCAGCTCCCGGGACAGCAATTCACCCCTCCACTTT
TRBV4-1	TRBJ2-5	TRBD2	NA	CASSQDRTSGPQETQYF	TGCGCCAGCAGCCAAGATCGCACTAGCGGGCCTCAAGAGACCCAGTACTTC
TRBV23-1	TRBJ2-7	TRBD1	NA	CASSQGSTGWGVHEQYF	TGCGCCAGCAGTCAAGGGTCGACAGGGTGGGGTGTCCACGAGCAGTACTTC
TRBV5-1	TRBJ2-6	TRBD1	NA	CASSLWGTGSSGANVLTF	TGCGCCAGCAGCTTGTGGGGGACAGGGAGCTCTGGGGCCAACGTCCTGACTTTC
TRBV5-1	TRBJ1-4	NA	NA	CASSEGPTNEKLFF	TGCGCCAGCAGTGAGGGTCCTACTAATGAAAAACTGTTTTTT
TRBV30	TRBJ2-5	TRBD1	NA	CAWSAGQGALGTQYF	TGTGCCTGGAGTGCGGGACAGGGGGCCCTCGGGACCCAGTACTTC
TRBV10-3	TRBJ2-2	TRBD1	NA	CAISAQGSGELFF	TGTGCCATCAGTGCACAGGGGAGCGGGGAGCTGTTTTTT
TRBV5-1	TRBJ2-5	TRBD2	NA	CASSWTSVGETQYF	TGCGCCAGCAGCTGGACTAGCGTGGGGGAGACCCAGTACTTC
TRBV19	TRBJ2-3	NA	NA	CASSMAATQYF	TGTGCCAGTAGTATGGCCGCTACGCAGTATTTT
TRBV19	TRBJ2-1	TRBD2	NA	CASTIGLAEYNEQFF	TGTGCCAGTACCATAGGACTAGCGGAGTACAATGAGCAGTTCTTC
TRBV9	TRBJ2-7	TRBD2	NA	CASSVGLAGGYEQYF	TGTGCCAGCAGCGTAGGCCTAGCGGGGGGGTACGAGCAGTACTTC
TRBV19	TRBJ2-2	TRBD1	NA	CASTSRTRTGGTGELFF	TGTGCCAGTACCTCAAGGACCAGGACAGGAGGAACCGGGGAGCTGTTTTTT
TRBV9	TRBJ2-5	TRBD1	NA	CASSSGTGGAETQYF	TGTGCCAGCAGCTCAGGGACAGGGGGCGCGGAGACCCAGTACTTC
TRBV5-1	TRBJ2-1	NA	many	CASSLRPSEWGNEQFF	TGCGCCAGCAGCTTGAGGCCTAGCGAGTGGGGAAATGAGCAGTTCTTC
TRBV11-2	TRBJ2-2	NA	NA	CASSPSSLTGELFF	TGTGCCAGCAGCCCCAGTAGCCTTACCGGGGAGCTGTTTTTT
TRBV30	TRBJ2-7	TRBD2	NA	CAWTGLAGKSRSYEQYF	TGTGCCTGGACGGGACTAGCGGGCAAGTCGAGATCCTACGAGCAGTACTTC
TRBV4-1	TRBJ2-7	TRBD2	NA	CASSPQMTSAGTSYEQYF	TGCGCCAGCAGCCCCCAAATGACTAGCGCTGGGACTTCCTACGAGCAGTACTTC
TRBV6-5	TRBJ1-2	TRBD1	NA	CASSLGGQGNYGYTF	TGTGCCAGCAGTTTAGGGGGACAGGGGAACTATGGCTACACCTTC
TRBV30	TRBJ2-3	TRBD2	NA	CAWSVSGRATDTQYF	TGTGCCTGGAGTGTATCAGGGAGGGCCACAGATACGCAGTATTTT
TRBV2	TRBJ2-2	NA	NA	CASSVMSPGLGATGELFF	TGTGCCAGCAGTGTTATGTCCCCCGGACTCGGAGCCACCGGGGAGCTGTTTTTT
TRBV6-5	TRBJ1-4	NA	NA	CASSKSQVPEKLFF	TGTGCCAGCAGTAAGTCACAGGTCCCCGAAAAACTGTTTTTT
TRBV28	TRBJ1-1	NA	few	CASSFSPTPGTEAFF	TGTGCCAGCAGTTTTTCTCCTACCCCTGGCACTGAAGCTTTCTTT
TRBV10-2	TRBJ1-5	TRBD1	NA	CAAHGTDTNQPQHF	TGCGCCGCCCACGGGACAGATACCAATCAGCCCCAGCATTTT
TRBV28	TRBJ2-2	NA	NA	CASRAQGTGELFF	TGTGCCAGCAGGGCACAGGGGACTGGGGAGCTGTTTTTT
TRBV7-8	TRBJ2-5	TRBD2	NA	CASSYPAFPGGQETQYF	TGTGCCAGCAGCTACCCCGCATTTCCGGGGGGTCAAGAGACCCAGTACTTC
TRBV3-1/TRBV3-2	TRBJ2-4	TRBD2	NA	CASSQPGGAKNIQYF	TGTGCCAGCAGCCAGCCGGGGGGGGCCAAAAACATTCAGTACTTC
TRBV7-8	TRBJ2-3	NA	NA	CASSPPGPSRTDTQYF	TGTGCCAGCAGTCCTCCAGGGCCGTCGCGCACAGATACGCAGTATTTT
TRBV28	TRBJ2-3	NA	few	CASSPLRDWRGTDTQYF	TGTGCCAGCAGTCCCCTAAGGGACTGGCGGGGCACAGATACGCAGTATTTT
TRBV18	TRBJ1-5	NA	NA	CASSPDLTSNQPQHF	TGTGCCAGCTCACCAGACTTAACTAGCAATCAGCCCCAGCATTTT
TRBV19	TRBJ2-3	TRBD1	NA	CASSTARTGGTDTQYF	TGTGCCAGTAGTACTGCGAGGACAGGAGGAACAGATACGCAGTATTTT
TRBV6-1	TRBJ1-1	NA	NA	CASSTRDMNTEAFF	TGTGCCAGCAGTACACGGGACATGAACACTGAAGCTTTCTTT